This T cell receptor beta chain was retrieved from a study of cytomegalovirus exposure and HLA in healthy donors listed by TCRdb under 2017. Some background on the complete study: An earlier analysis of approximately 640 of the donors reported roughly 270 Gb of sequence data and some 120 million unique TCR beta sequences from 150 million to 200 million T cells. The study used immunosequencing to profile the T cell repertoires of approximately 690 subjects and linked those repertoires to cytomegalovirus serostatus. Typing coverage varied by locus: roughly 620-640 donors for A, B, C, DRB1 and DQB1; approximately 500 for DQA1; over 600 for DPA1; about 450 for DPB1. Across approximately 400 genotyped donors of the cohort, an average of approximately 240,000 unique TCR beta nucleotide sequences per donor were sequenced, and roughly 18% of those sequences were non-productive. A later analysis re-analyzed previously published TCR beta repertoires from about 600 donors and added high-resolution HLA genotyping to study TCR occurrence patterns. Of the roughly 400 genotyped donors, about 80% fell in the genetic ancestry cluster associated with self-reported Caucasian donors. In the later analysis, no new phenotypic data were used to find candidate immune exposures; instead, reliance was placed on TCR beta sequences and their occurrence across donors. A separate validation cohort of about 110 different subjects was used in addition to the roughly 720-subject first cohort. HLA typing included class I and class II loci at four-digit resolution. An early release that covered some 630 HLA-typed donors contained about 290 gigabases of sequencing data and about 93 million unique TCR sequences. To predict cytomegalovirus infection status, the study brought together high-throughput TCR immunosequencing, statistical association of individual TCRs with disease status, and machine learning. A later genetic analysis used genome-wide SNP genotypes for about 65% of the roughly 670 donors, treating that subset as a discovery cohort. An earlier analysis of 587 of the donors applied high-throughput TCR beta sequencing to assess whether each TCR beta V gene segment acted as functional or pseudogenic. Four or five DR-DQ haplotypes were handled as single units for association and clustering because linkage in the cohort was strong. The study aimed to test whether signatures of past pathogen exposure could be identified by cataloging public T cell receptors. Every discovery cohort repertoire had been produced on one sequencing platform. Donor age, sex, ethnicity and CMV serostatus were compiled alongside the repertoire data.

The library was built by means of the immunoSEQ multiplex PCR assay. For the multiplex PCR, a mixture combining 60 forward primers for TCR Vbeta segments and 13 reverse primers for TCR Jbeta segments was used. The CDR3 region of rearranged TCR beta genes was amplified from genomic DNA with a multiplex PCR assay. The Illumina HiSeq System was used to sequence the amplified TCR beta libraries as 87-base-pair reads. In the original analysis: In a later analysis, 70 million to 95 million unique TCR beta chains were counted across the 690 or so repertoires, and approximately 9.9 million of these chains were shared by at least two donors. Raw reads were error-corrected and collapsed into unique sequences with a nearest-neighbor algorithm that merged closely related sequences to remove PCR and sequencing errors. To assign V, D and J gene segments, CDR3 sequences were aligned to IMGT reference sequences. For a sequence to be retained, a match of at least six nucleotides to both a V gene segment and a J gene segment was required. A rearrangement was called productive if the CDR3 had no stop codons and remained in frame with V and J, and every other rearrangement was called non-productive. CDR3 was defined by IMGT convention, running from the second conserved V-encoded cysteine to the conserved J-encoded phenylalanine. Sequences without an unambiguous match to a single V gene segment were excluded from the earlier analysis of a few hundred of the donors. An earlier analysis of a few hundred of the donors classified V segments as functional when productive rearrangements were above 56.7% and as segregating when the standard deviation between donors was above 5%. A statistical classification framework was built to diagnose cytomegalovirus status from the catalog of TCR beta chain sequences. In a later analysis, V and J genes were assigned by comparing TCR nucleotide sequences against IMGT/GENE-DB human TR gene sequences. Using the TCRdist pipeline, a later analysis assigned CDR3 sequences along with most-parsimonious VDJ recombination scenarios. In a later analysis, each TCR beta chain was defined by its CDR3 amino acid sequence together with its V-gene family, and reads lacking a unique V-gene family were excluded. A later analysis removed roughly 590 highly shared, low-generation-probability nucleotide sequences to deal with suspected cross-contamination and a sequencing artifact. In a later analysis, a clonal expansion index for each public chain was calculated from normalized within-repertoire ranks of inferred template counts. In a later analysis, generation probabilities were computed with a VDJ recombination model fitted to out-of-frame rearrangements, and the resulting probabilities were checked against IGoR. A later analysis scored TCR-TCR, TCR-HLA and TCR-CMV co-occurrence with hypergeometric tests, applying a repertoire-size bias correction to TCR pairs. A later analysis estimated false discovery rates by permuting HLA or CMV assignments 20 times. In a later analysis, co-occurring TCRs were grouped using DBSCAN, and TCRdist sequence similarity was added for clustering within HLA-allele-positive subsets. Co-occurrence clustering excluded repertoires with fewer than 30,000 or more than 120,000 public chains, plus five with anomalous nucleotide sharing. The table comes from immuneACCESS by way of TCRdb, which keeps in-frame sequences with V and J called. Part of the clones is missing from these tables; in studies checked, under half for an unresolved V gene and the rest for unknown reasons. The V and J calls and clone size were taken over from that table, and D and trimming were inferred from the DNA. The sample table records some 50,000 clones; about 70% of these occur just once. The top ten clones comprise about 22% of the sample.

The cohort was made up of 500 to 850 healthy bone marrow donors. Cohort members were all nominally healthy when sampled, although unrecorded immune exposures were likely present. The donor was CMV seropositive and belonged to the group of a few hundred seropositive cohort members. A peripheral blood sample was provided by each donor, and peripheral blood mononuclear cells were used for TCR beta sequencing. Genomic DNA extraction from the blood cell samples was performed with the Qiagen DNeasy Blood Extraction Kit. Study-wide findings and limitations: A later analysis associated 16,951 TCR beta sequences with specific HLA alleles at a false discovery rate of 0.05. For the cohort, immune exposure information was limited to CMV serostatus. Only TCR beta chains were sequenced in this cohort, and the absence of alpha or paired-chain data limited detectable features. Because HLA typing was missing for some donors at each locus, association tests included only the typed subset. Because counts were too low, about 17 rarely observed V segments, including chromosome 9 orphons, were excluded from the earlier analysis of a few hundred of the donors. A further reported finding was that TCR beta sequences accurately predicted the HLA-A and HLA-B alleles for most subjects in the first cohort. The sequencing pipeline was judged likely to have produced a cluster of highly shared sequence variants as a technical artifact. Compared with the roughly 670-donor mean, donors in an Asian-associated ancestry cluster had fewer N-insertions in productive TCRs, according to a later genetic analysis. Broadly in line with IMGT annotations, most TCR beta V segments showed up in productive rearrangements about 87% or about 30% of the time in an earlier analysis of 587 of the donors. The 87-base-pair reads could not distinguish some IMGT-functional V segments, including TRBV6-2 and TRBV6-3, so those segments were excluded. In a later analysis, TCR association rates were found to vary across HLA loci, with the most associated TCRs seen for DRB1 alleles and the fewest for HLA-C alleles. When HLA alleles, especially DR and DQ, strongly co-occurred, TCR associations were difficult to assign to individual alleles. A later genetic analysis associated a missense DCLRE1C variant with V-gene and J-gene trimming of TCR beta chains, and an independent cohort replicated the association. In a later analysis, several top co-occurrence clusters were reported to appear linked to parvovirus B19, influenza, CMV and Epstein-Barr virus. A total of roughly 160 TCR beta chains were listed by the study as associated with cytomegalovirus. In a later analysis, HLA-associated TCR beta chains showed more clonal expansion and lower generation probabilities than non-associated chains that were equally common. Across donors, most TCR sequences were observed very rarely, whereas some public TCRs were present in many individuals. In a later analysis, most CMV-associated TCR beta chains were found to appear HLA-restricted, with HLA associations seemingly driven largely by CMV exposure. The classifier was reported to diagnose cytomegalovirus status with high specificity and sensitivity in both the original and validation cohorts. Linkage disequilibrium might explain the correlated functional status among segregating V segments, but an unknown experimental factor could not be excluded. The authors suggested that the approach could potentially be generalized to other disease states and immunological phenotypes. In vitro tests confirmed that three of the cytomegalovirus-associated TCR beta chains recognize cytomegalovirus antigens. Sequencing depth was assumed to be roughly uniform across donors in the presence/absence analyses, though that assumption may not hold.

CDR3 length: 15 amino acids, cysteine to phenylalanine. The sequence is cut down to CDR3 DNA, 45 bases in frame from base 1. Sequences LNHDA (CDR1) and SQIVND (CDR2) are obtained from the germline V gene (reference sequence). V was cut back by 1 base and J by 1 base, leaving a gap of 8 bases between them. As to this clone: Its antigen target is currently unknown. The sample holds no much larger clone one base away, and base qualities are not on file.

This receptor was taken from a woman aged 50 to 65 in good health and CMV-seropositive. Sequencing was carried out using PBMCs. The chain was built from TRBV19 and TRBJ2-1, with TRBD2 perhaps the D gene, on 6 matching bases. The DNA sequence is as follows: TGTGCCAGTAGTATAGCCGGGGGTTCCTACAATGAGCAGTTCTTC. Its translation reads: CASSIAGGSYNEQFF.